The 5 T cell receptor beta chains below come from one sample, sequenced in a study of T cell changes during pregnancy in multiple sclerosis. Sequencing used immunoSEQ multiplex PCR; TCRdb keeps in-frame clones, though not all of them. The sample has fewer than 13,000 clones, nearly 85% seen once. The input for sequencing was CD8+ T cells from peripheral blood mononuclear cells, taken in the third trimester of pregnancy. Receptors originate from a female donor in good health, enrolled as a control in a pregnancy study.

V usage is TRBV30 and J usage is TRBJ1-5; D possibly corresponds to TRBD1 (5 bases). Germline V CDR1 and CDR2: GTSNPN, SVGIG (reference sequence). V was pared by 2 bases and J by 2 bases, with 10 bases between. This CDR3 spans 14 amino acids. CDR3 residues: CAWSIGRGNQPQHF. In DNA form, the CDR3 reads TGTGCCTGGAGTATCGGCAGGGGCAATCAGCCCCAGCATTTT.

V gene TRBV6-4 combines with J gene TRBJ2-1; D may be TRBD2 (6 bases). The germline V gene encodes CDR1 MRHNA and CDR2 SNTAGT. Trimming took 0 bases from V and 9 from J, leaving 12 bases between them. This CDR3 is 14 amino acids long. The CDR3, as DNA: TGTGCCAGCAGTGACTCGACGGAGGGCTCTGAGCAGTTCTTC. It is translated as CASSDSTEGSEQFF.

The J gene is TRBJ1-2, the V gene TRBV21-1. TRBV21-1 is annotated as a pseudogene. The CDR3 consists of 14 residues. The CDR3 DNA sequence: TGTGCCAGCAGCAAAGGGAAGGAGAGCTATGGCTACACCTTC. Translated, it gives CASSKGKESYGYTF.

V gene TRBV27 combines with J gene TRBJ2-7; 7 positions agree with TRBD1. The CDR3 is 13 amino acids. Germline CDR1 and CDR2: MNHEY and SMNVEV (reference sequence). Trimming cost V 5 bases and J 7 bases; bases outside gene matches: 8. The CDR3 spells CASSPDRVREQYF. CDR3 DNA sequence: TGTGCCAGCAGTCCCGACAGGGTAAGGGAGCAGTACTTC.

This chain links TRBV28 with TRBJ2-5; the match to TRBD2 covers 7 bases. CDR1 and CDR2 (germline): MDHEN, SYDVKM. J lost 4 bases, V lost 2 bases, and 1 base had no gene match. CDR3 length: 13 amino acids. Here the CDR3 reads CASSLGGGETQYF. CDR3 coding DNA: TGTGCCAGCAGTTTAGGGGGGGGAGAGACCCAGTACTTC.